This T cell receptor (beta chain) was retrieved from a study of T-cell reconstitution after alpha-beta-depleted transplantation in children. The TCRbeta library was prepared with unique molecular identifiers. TCRdb called the PCR reads again in MiXCR, with one record for every CDR3 protein. The table records 600,000 or so distinct CDR3 sequences, roughly 23% of them present only once. CDR1 and CDR2 from the germline V gene are MGHRA and YSYEKL. The CDR3 sequence is 15 residues long. Trimming took 2 bases from V and 4 from J, leaving 9 bases between them. Points from the study as a whole: Counts and diversity of T cells one year after transplant came mostly from newly produced T cells. After transplant, at about two months, alpha-beta T cells were reportedly derived from several hundred expanded graft clones.

This clonotype has at least ten counts. Antigen specificity is unknown. Material: PBMCs, mostly from graft donor cells, obtained 360 days after TCRalphabeta/CD19-depleted stem cell transplant. The source is a boy under three years old who had a stem cell transplant for acute myeloid leukemia, so the T cells may come from the graft donor. V gene TRBV4-1 combines with J gene TRBJ2-6; D is unclear. The CDR3 sequence: CASSQPMAGANVLTF. The CDR3 nucleotides read TGCGCCAGCAGCCAACCTATGGCCGGGGCCAACGTCCTGACTTTC.